This T cell receptor (beta chain) is from a study of CD4+ T cells in melanoma. Points from the study as a whole: In melanoma, neoantigen-specific CD4+ T cells reportedly differed in differentiation state. A reported correlation linked neoantigen-specific CD4+ T cells to CD8+, macrophage and B cell function.

The CDR3 has 16 amino acids. Trimming removed 7 bases from V and 2 bases from J; junction bases left unmatched: 9. CDR1 and CDR2 from the germline V gene are ENHRY and SYGVKD. Repertoires were generated with immunoSEQ multiplex PCR, while TCRdb's copy carries only in-frame clones and drops some. The sample shows 90,000 to 130,000 clones, about 90% of them seen only once. A word on this clone: Its cognate antigen is unknown.

The V and J genes are TRBV10-3 and TRBJ2-4; the match to TRBD1 covers 9 bases. The clonotype originates from a human donor with melanoma. Sequencing was done on a sample of peripheral blood. The CDR3 loop is CAIKSRDRVTKNIQYF. CDR3 sequence (DNA): TGTGCCATCAAGTCCCGGGACAGGGTGACCAAAAACATTCAGTACTTC.